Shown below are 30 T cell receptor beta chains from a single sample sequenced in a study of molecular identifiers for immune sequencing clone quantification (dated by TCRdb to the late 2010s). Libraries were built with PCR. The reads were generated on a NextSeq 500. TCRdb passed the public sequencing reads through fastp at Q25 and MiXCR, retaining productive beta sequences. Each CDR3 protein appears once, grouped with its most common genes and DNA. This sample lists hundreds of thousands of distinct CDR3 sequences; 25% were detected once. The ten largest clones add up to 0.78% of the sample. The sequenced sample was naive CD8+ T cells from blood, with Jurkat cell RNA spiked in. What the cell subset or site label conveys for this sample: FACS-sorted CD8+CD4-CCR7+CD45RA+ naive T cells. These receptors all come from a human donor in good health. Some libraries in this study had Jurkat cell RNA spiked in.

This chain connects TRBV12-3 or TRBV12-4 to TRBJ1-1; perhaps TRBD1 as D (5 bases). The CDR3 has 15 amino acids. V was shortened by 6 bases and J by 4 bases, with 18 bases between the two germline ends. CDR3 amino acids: CASSHGGLLSTEAFF. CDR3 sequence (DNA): TGTGCCAGCAGCCATGGGGGACTTCTGAGCACTGAAGCTTTCTTT.

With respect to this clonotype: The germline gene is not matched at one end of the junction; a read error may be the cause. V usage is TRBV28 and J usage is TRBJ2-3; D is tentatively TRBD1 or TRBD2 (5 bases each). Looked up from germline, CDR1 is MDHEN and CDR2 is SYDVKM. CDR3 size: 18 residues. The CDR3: CASSLRGGVTADTDTRYF. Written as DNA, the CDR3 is TGTGCCAGCAGCCTCCGAGGAGGTGTGACAGCCGACACAGATACGCGGTATTTT.

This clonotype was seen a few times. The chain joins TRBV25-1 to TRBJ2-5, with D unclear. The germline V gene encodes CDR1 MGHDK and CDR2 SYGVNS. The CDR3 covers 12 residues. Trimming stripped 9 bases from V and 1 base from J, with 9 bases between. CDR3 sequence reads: CARSGTQETQYF. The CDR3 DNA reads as TGTGCCAGATCGGGCACCCAAGAGACCCAGTACTTC. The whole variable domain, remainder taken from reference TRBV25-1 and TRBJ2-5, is EADIYQTPRYLVIGTGKKITLECSQTMGHDKMYWYQQDPGMELHLIHYSYGVNSTEKGDLSSESTVSRIRTEHFPLTLESARPSHTSQYLCARSGTQETQYFGPGTRLLVL.

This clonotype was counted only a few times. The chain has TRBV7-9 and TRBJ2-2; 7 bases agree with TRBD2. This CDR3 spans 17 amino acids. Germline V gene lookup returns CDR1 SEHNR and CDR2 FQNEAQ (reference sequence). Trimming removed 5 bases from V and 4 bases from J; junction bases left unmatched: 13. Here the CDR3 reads CASSPPASGILTGELFF. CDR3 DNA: TGTGCCAGCAGCCCCCCGGCTAGCGGAATACTCACCGGGGAGCTGTTTTTT.

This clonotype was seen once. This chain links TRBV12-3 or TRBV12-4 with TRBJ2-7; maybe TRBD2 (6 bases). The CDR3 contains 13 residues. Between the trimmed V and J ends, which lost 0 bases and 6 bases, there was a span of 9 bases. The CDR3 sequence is CASSLAGRREQYF. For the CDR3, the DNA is TGTGCCAGCAGTTTAGCGGGGAGGCGCGAGCAGTACTTC.

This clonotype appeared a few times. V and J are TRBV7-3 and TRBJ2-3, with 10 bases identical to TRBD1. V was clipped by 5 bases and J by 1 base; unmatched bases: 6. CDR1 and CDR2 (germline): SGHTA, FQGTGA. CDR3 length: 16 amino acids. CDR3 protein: CASSPTGTGGTDTQYF. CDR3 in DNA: TGTGCCAGCAGCCCGACCGGGACAGGGGGCACAGATACGCAGTATTTT. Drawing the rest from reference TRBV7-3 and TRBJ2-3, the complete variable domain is GAGVSQTPSNKVTEKGKYVELRCDPISGHTALYWYRQSLGQGPEFLIYFQGTGAADDSGLPNDRFFAVRPEGSVSTLKIQRTERGDSAVYLCASSPTGTGGTDTQYFGPGTRLTVL.

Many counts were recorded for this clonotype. The CDR3 protein is CSARDLWLAGGRDTQYF. In nucleotides, the CDR3 is TGCAGTGCTAGAGATTTGTGGCTAGCGGGAGGCAGAGATACGCAGTATTTT. The rearrangement uses TRBV20-1 and TRBJ2-3; TRBD2 matches 11 bases. The CDR3 spans 17 residues. Trimming cost V 0 bases and J 5 bases; bases outside gene matches: 10. The germline CDR1 and CDR2 sequences are DFQATT and SNEGSKA (reference sequence).

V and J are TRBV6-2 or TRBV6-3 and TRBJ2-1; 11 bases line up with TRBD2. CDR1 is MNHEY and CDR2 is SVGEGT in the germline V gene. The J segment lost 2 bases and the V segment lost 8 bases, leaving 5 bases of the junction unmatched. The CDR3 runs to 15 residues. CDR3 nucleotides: TGTGCCAGCGGTCCACTAGCGGGAGCCTACAATGAGCAGTTCTTC. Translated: CASGPLAGAYNEQFF.

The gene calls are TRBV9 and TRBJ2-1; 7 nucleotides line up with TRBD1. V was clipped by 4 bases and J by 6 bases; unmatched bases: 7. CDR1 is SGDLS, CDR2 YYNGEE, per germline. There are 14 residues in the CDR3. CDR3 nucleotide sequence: TGTGCCAGCAGCACAGGGGTAGCCCCCAATGAGCAGTTCTTC. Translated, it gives CASSTGVAPNEQFF.

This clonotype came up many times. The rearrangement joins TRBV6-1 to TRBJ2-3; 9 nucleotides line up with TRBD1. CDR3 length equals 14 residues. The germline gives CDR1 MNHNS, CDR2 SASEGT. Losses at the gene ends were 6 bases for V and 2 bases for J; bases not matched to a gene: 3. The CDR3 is CASRDRGYTDTQYF. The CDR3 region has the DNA TGTGCCAGCAGGGACAGGGGATACACAGATACGCAGTATTTT.

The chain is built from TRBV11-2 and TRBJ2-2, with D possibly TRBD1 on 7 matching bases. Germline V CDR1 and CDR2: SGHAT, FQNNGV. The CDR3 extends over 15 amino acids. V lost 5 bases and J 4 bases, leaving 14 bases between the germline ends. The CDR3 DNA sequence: TGTGCCAGCAGCGTCGACAGGGACTTCACCGGGGAGCTGTTTTTT. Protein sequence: CASSVDRDFTGELFF.

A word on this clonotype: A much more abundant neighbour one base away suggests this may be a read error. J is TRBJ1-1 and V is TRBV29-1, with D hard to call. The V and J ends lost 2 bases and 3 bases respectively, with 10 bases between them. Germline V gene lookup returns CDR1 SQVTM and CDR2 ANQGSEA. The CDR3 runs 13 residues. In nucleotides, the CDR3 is TGCAGCGTTGAAACGGTAGTGGACACTGAAGCTTTCTTT. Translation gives CSVETVVDTEAFF.

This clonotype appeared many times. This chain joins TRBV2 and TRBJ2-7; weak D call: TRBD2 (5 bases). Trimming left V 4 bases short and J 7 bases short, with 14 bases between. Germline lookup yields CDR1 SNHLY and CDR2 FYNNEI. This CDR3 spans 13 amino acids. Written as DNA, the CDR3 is TGTGCCAGCAGTGTCGGATCGGGGTGGGAGCAGTACTTC. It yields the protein CASSVGSGWEQYF.

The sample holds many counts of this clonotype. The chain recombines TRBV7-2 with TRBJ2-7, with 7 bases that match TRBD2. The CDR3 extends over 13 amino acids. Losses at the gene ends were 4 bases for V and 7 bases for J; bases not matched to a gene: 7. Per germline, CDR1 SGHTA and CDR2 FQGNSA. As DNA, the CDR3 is TGTGCCAGCAGCTCGAGTGGGGGAGGGGAGCAGTACTTC. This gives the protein CASSSSGGGEQYF.

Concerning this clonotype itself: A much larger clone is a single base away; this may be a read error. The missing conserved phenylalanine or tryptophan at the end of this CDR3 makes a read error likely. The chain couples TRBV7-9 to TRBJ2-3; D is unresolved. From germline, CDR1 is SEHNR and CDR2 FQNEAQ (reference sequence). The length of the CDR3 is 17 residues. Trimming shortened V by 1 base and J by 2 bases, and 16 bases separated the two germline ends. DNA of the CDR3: TGTGCCAGCAGCTTAGTGTCGGGCGGAACCAACACAGATACGCAGTATTAT. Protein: CASSLVSGGTNTDTQYY.

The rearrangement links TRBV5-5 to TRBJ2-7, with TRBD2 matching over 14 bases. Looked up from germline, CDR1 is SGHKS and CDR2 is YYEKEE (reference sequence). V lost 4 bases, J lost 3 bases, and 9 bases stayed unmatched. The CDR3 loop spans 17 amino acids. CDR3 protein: CASSISGTSGGNYEQYF. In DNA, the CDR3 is TGTGCCAGCAGCATATCCGGGACTAGCGGGGGTAACTACGAGCAGTACTTC.

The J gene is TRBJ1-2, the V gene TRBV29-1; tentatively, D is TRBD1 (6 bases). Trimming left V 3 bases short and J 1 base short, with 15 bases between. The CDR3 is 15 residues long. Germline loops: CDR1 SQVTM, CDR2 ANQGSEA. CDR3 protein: CSVEALTGLNYGYTF. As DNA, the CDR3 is TGCAGCGTTGAGGCACTTACAGGGCTTAACTATGGCTACACCTTC.

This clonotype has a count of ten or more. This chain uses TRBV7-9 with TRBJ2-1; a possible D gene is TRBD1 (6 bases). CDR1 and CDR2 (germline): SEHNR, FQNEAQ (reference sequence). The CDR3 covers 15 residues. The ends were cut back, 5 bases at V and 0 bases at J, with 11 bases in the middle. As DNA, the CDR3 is TGTGCCAGCAGCAGTACAGGGTCCTCCTACAATGAGCAGTTCTTC. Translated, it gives CASSSTGSSYNEQFF.

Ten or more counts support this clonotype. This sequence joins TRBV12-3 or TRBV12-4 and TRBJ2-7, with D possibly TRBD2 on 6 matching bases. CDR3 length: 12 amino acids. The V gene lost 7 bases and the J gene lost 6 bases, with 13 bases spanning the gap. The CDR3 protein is CASTMGGTEQYF. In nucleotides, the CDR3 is TGTGCCAGCACTATGGGGGGAACCGAGCAGTACTTC.

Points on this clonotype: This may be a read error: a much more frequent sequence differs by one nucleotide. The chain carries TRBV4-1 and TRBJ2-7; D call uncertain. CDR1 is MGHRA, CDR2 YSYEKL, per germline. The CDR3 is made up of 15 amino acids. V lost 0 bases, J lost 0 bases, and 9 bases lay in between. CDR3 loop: CASSQEPESSYEQYF. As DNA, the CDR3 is TGCGCCAGCAGCCAAGAGCCGGAAAGCTCCTACGAGCAGTACTTC.

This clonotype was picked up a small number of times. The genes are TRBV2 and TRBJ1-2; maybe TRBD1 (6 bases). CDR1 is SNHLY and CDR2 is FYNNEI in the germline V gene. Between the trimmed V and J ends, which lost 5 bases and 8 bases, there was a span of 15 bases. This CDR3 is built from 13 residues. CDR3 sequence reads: CASSFSGANGYTF. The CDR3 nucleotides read TGTGCCAGCAGTTTTTCAGGGGCGAACGGCTACACCTTC.

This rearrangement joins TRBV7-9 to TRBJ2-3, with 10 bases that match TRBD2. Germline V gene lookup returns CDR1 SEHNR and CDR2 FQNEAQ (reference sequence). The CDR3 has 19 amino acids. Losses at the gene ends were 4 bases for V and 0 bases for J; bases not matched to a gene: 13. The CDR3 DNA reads TGTGCCAGCAGCTCCTCCGTGGTAGCGGGGGGATCTAGCACAGATACGCAGTATTTT. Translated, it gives CASSSSVVAGGSSTDTQYF.

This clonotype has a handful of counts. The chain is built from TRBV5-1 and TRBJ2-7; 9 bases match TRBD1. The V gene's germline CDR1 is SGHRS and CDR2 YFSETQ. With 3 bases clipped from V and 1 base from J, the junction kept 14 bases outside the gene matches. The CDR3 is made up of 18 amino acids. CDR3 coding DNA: TGCGCCAGCAGCTCTCCAACCGGTTCCGGGACAGGGTCCTACGAGCAGTACTTC. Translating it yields CASSSPTGSGTGSYEQYF.

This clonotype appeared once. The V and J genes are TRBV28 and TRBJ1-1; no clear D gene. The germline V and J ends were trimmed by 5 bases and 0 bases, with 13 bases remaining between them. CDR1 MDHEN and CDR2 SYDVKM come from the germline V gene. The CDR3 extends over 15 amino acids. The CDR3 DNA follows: TGTGCCAGCAGTCCCGACTGGGGAATGAACACTGAAGCTTTCTTT. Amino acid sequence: CASSPDWGMNTEAFF.

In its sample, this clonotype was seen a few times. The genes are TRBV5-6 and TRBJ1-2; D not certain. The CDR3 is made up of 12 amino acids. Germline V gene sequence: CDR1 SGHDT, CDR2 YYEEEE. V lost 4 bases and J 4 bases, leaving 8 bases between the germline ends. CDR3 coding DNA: TGTGCCAGCAGCCACGATTTCTATGGCTACACCTTC. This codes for CASSHDFYGYTF. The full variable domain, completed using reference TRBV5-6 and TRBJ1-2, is DAGVTQSPTHLIKTRGQQVTLRCSPKSGHDTVSWYQQALGQGPQFIFQYYEEEERQRGNFPDRFSGHQFPNYSSELNVNALLLGDSALYLCASSHDFYGYTFGSGTRLTVV.

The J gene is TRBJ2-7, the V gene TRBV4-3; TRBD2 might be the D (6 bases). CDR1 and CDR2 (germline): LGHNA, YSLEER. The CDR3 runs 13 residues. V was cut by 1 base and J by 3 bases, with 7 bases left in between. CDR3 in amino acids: CASSQGRDYEQYF. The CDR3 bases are TGCGCCAGCAGCCAAGGGAGGGACTACGAGCAGTACTTC.

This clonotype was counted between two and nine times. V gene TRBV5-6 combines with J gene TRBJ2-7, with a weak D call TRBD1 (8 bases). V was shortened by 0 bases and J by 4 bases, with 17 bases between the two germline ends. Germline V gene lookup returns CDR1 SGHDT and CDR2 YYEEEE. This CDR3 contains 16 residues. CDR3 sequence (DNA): TGTGCCAGCAGCTTGGTTGCAGGGGGCGGGGGATACGAGCAGTACTTC. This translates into CASSLVAGGGGYEQYF.

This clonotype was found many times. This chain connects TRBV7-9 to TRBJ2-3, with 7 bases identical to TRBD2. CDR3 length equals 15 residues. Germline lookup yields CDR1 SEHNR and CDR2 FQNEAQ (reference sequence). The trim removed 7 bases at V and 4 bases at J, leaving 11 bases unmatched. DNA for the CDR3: TGTGCCAGCACCCCCTACGGGAGCGGGGCAGATACGCAGTATTTT. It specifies CASTPYGSGADTQYF.

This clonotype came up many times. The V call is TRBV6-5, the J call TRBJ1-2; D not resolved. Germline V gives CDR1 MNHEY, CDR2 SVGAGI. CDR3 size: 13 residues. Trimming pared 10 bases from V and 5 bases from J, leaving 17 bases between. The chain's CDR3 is CATAPNRLYGYTF. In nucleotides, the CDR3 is TGTGCCACGGCGCCAAACAGATTATATGGCTACACCTTC.

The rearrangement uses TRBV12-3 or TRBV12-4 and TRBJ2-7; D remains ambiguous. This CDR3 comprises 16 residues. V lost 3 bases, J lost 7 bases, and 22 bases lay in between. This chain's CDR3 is CASSFGGIRDGWEQYF. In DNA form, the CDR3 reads TGTGCCAGCAGTTTTGGTGGAATTAGGGATGGTTGGGAGCAGTACTTC.